This T cell receptor beta chain was recorded in a study of T cells in localized non-small cell lung cancer (dated by TCRdb to about 2020). Turning to the overall study: The study examined T cell repertoires in approximately 240 patients with early-stage NSCLC and compared tumors with uninvolved tumor-adjacent lungs. All 240 or so NSCLC patients in the cohort were treatment-naive and had localized lung tumors that were resected. NSCLC patients had a mean age of around 66 years, and around 140 were male and 85 to 110 female.

What the work shows at the level of the full study, not this receptor alone: A median of approximately 55 of the top 100 tumor clones were detected in paired uninvolved adjacent lung, and 25 to 35 of these tumor clones were also found among the top 100 clones of the paired uninvolved adjacent lung. Because the study design was exploratory, TCR variables were selected using unadjusted p-values without false-discovery rate correction. Uninvolved tumor-adjacent lung showed the highest T cell clonality, higher than tumor, which suggests more focused antigenic responses in the uninvolved tumor-adjacent lung. Longer overall survival was associated with higher blood T cell density, whereas shorter survival was associated with higher adjacent-lung clonality. Because multi-region sequencing of the tumors was not done, intratumor heterogeneity could not be ruled out.

In the case of this clone: Its cognate antigen has yet to be identified. No much larger clonotype is one base removed from it; base qualities were not supplied.

The junction carries 18 bases between V and J, which are trimmed by 5 bases and 4 bases respectively. Taken from cysteine to phenylalanine, the CDR3 has 16 residues. This entry keeps only the CDR3 DNA: 48 bases, framed from base 1. CDR1 SEHNR and CDR2 FQNEAQ were looked up in the germline V gene (reference sequence). At diagnosis, tumor, uninvolved tumor-adjacent lung and peripheral blood were collected and then preserved as a mix of FFPE and fresh-frozen material. For TCR repertoire profiling, the blood samples were analyzed as peripheral blood mononuclear cells. The immunoSEQ Assay was used to sequence TCR beta CDR3 regions from DNA. As for how the authors treated the data: To compute T cell density, TCR beta template counts were normalized to usable DNA, which was estimated by amplifying housekeeping genes. Richness was estimated using the preseqR package, with extrapolation to 400,000 templates for PBMC samples and to 120,000 templates for tissue samples. Clonality was defined by subtracting Pielou's evenness from one. Tissue-enriched TCRs were identified by differential abundance testing using productive amino-acid clonotypes, minimum total count 5 and alpha 0.1. The Jaccard Index and the Morisita Overlap Index were used to quantify repertoire overlap between compartments. TCR beta CDR3s were clustered by GLIPH together with public tetramer-defined viral CDR3s, and at least three viral sequences plus V-gene enrichment were required for viral motifs. TCRdb provides this immuneACCESS table in a form limited to in-frame rearrangements. Some clones are lacking; in checked studies, under half of them reflect an unresolved V gene, and why the rest are absent is not known. The V and J calls and the clone size are those of that table, but D and trimming were determined from the DNA. The sample table lists some 27,000 clones, roughly 89% of them with a count of one. The top ten clones comprise approximately 3% of the sample.

This clonotype was sampled from a woman aged 18-50 years with stage I lung adenocarcinoma. The rearranged chain carries TRBV7-9 and TRBJ1-5; the D gene cannot be resolved reliably. Sequenced here: peripheral blood, sampled before any cancer treatment. This receptor carries the CDR3 CASSQPARPVNQPQHF. The base sequence is TGTGCCAGCAGCCAGCCAGCCCGTCCCGTTAATCAGCCCCAGCATTTT.